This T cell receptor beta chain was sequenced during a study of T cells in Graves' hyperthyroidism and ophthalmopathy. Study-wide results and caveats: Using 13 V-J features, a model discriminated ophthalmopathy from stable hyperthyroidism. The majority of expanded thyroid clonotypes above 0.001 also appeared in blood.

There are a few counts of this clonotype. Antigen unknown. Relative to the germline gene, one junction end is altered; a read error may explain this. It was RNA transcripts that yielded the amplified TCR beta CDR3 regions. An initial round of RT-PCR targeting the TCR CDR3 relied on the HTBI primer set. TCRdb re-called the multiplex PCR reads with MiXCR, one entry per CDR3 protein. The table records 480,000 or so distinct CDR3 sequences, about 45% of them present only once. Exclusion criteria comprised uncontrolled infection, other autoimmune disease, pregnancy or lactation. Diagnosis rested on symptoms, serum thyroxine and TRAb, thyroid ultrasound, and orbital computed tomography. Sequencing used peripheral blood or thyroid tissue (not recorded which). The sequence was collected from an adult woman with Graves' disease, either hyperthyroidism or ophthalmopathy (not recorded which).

DNA of the CDR3: TGTGCCAGCAGTGCCAAACAGGGTAGTGCTTTC. Its protein is CASSAKQGSAF. The gene calls are TRBV2 and TRBJ2-6; the D gene is possibly TRBD1 (6 bases). The CDR3 is 11 residues long. Germline assignment: CDR1 SNHLY and CDR2 FYNNEI.